The T cell receptor (beta chain) under discussion was sequenced for a study of a mutant IDH1 vaccine in newly diagnosed glioma (dated by TCRdb to the early 2020s). A note on the overall study: Vaccination began 4-6 weeks after radiotherapy alone, or alongside temozolomide cycles in the chemotherapy-containing groups. Before enrollment, most patients had been given radiochemotherapy with temozolomide as standard therapy, while the rest had received either radiotherapy alone or temozolomide alone. Six visits were used for peripheral blood collection: V03 (baseline), V05, V07, V10, V12 and V13. The approximately 30 treated patients were roughly 62% male and roughly 40% female, with a mean age of around 40 years. The week-35 safety follow-up was designated visit V12, and the week-47 end of study was designated visit V13. For exploratory analyses, around 26 treated patients had longitudinal TCRB deep sequencing done wherever samples were available. Points the paper makes about the study in general: No apparent relationship was observed between pseudoprogression and alterations in the top peripheral T cell clonotypes detected by TCRB sequencing. Across multiple MHC alleles, vaccine-induced immune responses were seen in just over 90% of patients. Selection of PBMC samples for TCRB deep sequencing was based on availability. The authors stated that sample limitations prevented analyses of patient blood samples from being reproduced.

In the case of this clone: Its antigen is still unknown. Nothing much larger sits one base from this clone, and base qualities are not available.

Sample time point, as interpreted from the label and publication: week 35, safety follow-up. Each vaccine dose was 300 ug of a 20-mer mutant IDH1 peptide in Montanide, given subcutaneously with topical imiquimod. Across visits V03 through V10, patients got a total of eight vaccinations, given in weeks 1, 3, 5, 7, 11, 15, 19 and 23. Donors had newly diagnosed WHO grade 3 or 4 IDH1-mutant astrocytomas with loss of nuclear ATRX. The samples were drawn from NOA16, a multicentre, single-arm, open-label phase I trial in Germany that tested a mutant IDH1 peptide vaccine in humans for the first time. Genomic DNA for TCRB sequencing was isolated from EDTA blood with the DNeasy Blood and Tissue Kit. Relative to germline, V is missing 6 bases and J is missing 6 bases, with 7 bases of the junction outside any gene match. Spanning cysteine to phenylalanine, the CDR3 consists of 12 amino acids. The CDR3 DNA has 36 bases and is translated from base 1. The germline V gene yields SQVTM for CDR1 and ANQGSEA for CDR2.

The library was prepared using the immunoSEQ multiplex PCR assay. Rearranged TCR beta chain sequences were amplified with the hsTCRB Kit following the manufacturer's protocol. Sequencing of TCRB libraries was carried out on an Illumina MiSeq. The paper's processing steps were these. The proprietary platform of the kit vendor was used for demultiplexing, trimming and gene mapping. Drawn from immuneACCESS, this table holds only the in-frame rearrangements with V and J called that TCRdb kept. Clones are partly lost; checked studies trace under half to an unresolved V gene and leave the rest unexplained. Clone size and V and J calls were adopted from that table, with D and trimming inferred from the DNA. This sample has about 27,000 clones in its table, and around 78% of those were observed once. About 31% of the sample is held by the ten biggest clonotypes.

The source was PBMCs, collected from a glioma patient whose treatment included an IDH1 peptide vaccine. This TCR derives from a man aged 25 to 45 with glioma. Recombination joined TRBV29-1 with TRBJ2-5, with TRBD2 matching 7 junction bases. The sequenced DNA is TGCAGCGTAGGGACTACCACCCAGACCCAGTACTTC. Translated, it gives CSVGTTTQTQYF.